This TCR beta chain was captured in a study of T cell responses to AZD1222 COVID-19 vaccine. Study outcomes and limitations: Regions 160-218 and 743-854 dominated among vaccine-associated CD4 TCRs spanning spike. Donors were chiefly white British, with a greater number of females, and clonal diversity was perhaps underestimated.

This clone was detected a few times. Antigen unknown. Between the trimmed V and J ends, which lost 0 bases and 0 bases, there was a span of 10 bases. The germline gives CDR1 LGHNA, CDR2 YSLEER. This CDR3 is built from 16 residues. The protocol was immunoSEQ multiplex PCR, while the TCRdb copy is restricted to in-frame clones and leaves out a portion. The sample yields around 78,000 clones, 90% seen once. J is TRBJ2-3 and V is TRBV4-3, with D perhaps TRBD1 (5 bases). The sample consisted of peripheral blood, taken 28 days after the second AZD1222 dose. This TCR came from an adult who received the AZD1222 COVID-19 vaccine. CDR3 protein: CASSQDYQGSTDTQYF. CDR3 sequence (DNA): TGCGCCAGCAGCCAAGATTATCAGGGTAGCACAGATACGCAGTATTTT.